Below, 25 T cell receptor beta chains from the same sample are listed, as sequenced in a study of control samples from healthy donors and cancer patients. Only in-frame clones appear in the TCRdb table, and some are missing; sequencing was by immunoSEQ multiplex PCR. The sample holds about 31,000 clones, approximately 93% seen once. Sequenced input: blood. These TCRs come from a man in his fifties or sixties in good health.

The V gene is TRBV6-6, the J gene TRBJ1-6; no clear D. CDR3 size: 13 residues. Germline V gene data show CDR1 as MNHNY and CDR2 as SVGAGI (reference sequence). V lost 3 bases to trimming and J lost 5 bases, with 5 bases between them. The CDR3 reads CASSYTDNSPLHF. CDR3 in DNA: TGTGCCAGCAGTTATACCGATAATTCACCCCTCCACTTT.

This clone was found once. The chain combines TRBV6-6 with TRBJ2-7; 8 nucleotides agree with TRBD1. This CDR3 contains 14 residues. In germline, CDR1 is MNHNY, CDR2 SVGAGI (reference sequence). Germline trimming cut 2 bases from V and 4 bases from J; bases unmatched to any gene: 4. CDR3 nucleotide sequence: TGTGCCAGCAGTTACGGACAGGGTGGTTACGAGCAGTACTTC. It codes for CASSYGQGGYEQYF.

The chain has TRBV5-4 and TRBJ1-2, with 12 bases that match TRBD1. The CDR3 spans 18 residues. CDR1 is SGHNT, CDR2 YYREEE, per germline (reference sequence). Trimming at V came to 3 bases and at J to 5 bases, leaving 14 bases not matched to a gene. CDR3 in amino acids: CASSYRDRGRRTPYGYTF. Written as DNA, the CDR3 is TGTGCCAGCAGCTATCGGGACAGGGGGCGGAGAACGCCATATGGCTACACCTTC.

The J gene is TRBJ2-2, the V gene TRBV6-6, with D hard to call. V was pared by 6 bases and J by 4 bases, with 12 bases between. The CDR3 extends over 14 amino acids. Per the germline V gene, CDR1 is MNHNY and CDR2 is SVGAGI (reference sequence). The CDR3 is CASRLTVGTGELFF. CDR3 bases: TGTGCCAGCAGGCTGACGGTTGGCACCGGGGAGCTGTTTTTT.

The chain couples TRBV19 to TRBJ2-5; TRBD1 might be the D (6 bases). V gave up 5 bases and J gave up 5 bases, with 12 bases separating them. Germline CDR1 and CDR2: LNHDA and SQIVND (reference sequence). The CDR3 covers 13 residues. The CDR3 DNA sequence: TGTGCCAGTAGTGTTACAGGGAGCGAGACCCAGTACTTC. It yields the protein CASSVTGSETQYF.

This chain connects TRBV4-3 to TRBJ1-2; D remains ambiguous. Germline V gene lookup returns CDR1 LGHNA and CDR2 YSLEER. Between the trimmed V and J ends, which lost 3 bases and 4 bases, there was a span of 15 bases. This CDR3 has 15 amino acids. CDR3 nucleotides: TGCGCCAGCAGCCACGAAGGCAAGGTTCGCTATGGCTACACCTTC. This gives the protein CASSHEGKVRYGYTF.

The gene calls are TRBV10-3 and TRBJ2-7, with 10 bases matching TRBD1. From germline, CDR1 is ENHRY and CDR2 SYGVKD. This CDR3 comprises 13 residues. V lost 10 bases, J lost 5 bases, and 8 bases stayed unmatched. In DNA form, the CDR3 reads TGTGCCAGCAGACAGGGGGCATCGAACGAGCAGTACTTC. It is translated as CASRQGASNEQYF.

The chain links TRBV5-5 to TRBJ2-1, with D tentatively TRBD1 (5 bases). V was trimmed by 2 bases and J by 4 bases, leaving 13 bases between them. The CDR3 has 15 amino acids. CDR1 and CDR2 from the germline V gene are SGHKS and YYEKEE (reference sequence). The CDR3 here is CASSFGWGPYNEQFF. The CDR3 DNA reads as TGTGCCAGCAGCTTTGGGTGGGGCCCTTACAATGAGCAGTTCTTC. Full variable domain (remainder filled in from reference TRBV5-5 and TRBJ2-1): DAGVTQSPTHLIKTRGQQVTLRCSPISGHKSVSWYQQVLGQGPQFIFQYYEKEERGRGNFPDRFSARQFPNYSSELNVNALLLGDSALYLCASSFGWGPYNEQFFGPGTRLTVL.

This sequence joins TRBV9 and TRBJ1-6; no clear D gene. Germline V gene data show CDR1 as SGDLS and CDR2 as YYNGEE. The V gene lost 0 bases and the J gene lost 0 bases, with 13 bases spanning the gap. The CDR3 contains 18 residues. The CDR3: CASSVVSRPVSYNSPLHF. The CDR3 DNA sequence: TGTGCCAGCAGCGTAGTATCCAGACCCGTCTCCTATAATTCACCCCTCCACTTT.

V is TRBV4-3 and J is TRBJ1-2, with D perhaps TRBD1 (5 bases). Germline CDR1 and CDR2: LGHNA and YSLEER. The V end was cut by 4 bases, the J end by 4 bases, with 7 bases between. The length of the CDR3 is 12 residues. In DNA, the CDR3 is TGCGCCAGCAGCCCAGACAGCTATGGCTACACCTTC. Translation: CASSPDSYGYTF.

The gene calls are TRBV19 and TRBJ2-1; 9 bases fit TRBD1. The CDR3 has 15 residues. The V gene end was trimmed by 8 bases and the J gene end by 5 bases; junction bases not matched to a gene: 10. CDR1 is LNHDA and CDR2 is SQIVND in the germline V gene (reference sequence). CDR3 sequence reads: CASGDRDRVHNEQFF. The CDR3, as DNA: TGTGCCAGTGGTGATCGGGACAGGGTCCACAATGAGCAGTTCTTC.

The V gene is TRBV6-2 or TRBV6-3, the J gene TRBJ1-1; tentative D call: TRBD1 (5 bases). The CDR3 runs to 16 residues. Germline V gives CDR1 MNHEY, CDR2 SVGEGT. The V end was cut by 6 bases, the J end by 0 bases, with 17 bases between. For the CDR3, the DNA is TGTGCCAGCAGCCACTCCGGGTGGGGCATGAACACTGAAGCTTTCTTT. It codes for CASSHSGWGMNTEAFF.

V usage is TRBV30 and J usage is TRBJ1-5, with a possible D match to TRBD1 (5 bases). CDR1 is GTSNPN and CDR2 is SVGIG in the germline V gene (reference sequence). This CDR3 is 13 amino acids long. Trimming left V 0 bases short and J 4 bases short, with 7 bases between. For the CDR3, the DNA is TGTGCCTGGAGTGTACCAGGGAATCAGCCCCAGCATTTT. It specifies CAWSVPGNQPQHF.

The CDR3: CASGQVKETQYF. The DNA of the CDR3 is TGTGCCAGCGGGCAGGTAAAAGAGACCCAGTACTTC. V gene TRBV12-3 or TRBV12-4 combines with J gene TRBJ2-5; D is undetermined. The length of the CDR3 is 12 residues. Between the trimmed V and J ends, which lost 8 bases and 3 bases, there was a span of 10 bases.

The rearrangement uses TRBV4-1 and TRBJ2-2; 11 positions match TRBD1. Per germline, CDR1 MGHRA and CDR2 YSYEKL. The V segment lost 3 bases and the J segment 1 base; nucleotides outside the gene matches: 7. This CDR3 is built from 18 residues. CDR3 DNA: TGCGCCAGCAGCCAGGCTTTCGGGACAGGGGGGAACACCGGGGAGCTGTTTTTT. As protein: CASSQAFGTGGNTGELFF.

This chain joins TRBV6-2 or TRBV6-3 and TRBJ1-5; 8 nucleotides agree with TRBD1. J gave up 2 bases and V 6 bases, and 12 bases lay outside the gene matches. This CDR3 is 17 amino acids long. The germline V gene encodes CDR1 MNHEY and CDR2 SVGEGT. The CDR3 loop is CASSTWAGGAGNQPQHF. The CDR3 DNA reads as TGTGCCAGCAGCACCTGGGCAGGGGGCGCCGGCAATCAGCCCCAGCATTTT.

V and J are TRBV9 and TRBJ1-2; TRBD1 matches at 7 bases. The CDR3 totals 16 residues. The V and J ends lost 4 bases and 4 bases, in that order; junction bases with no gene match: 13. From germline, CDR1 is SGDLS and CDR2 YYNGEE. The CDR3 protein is CASSKPTDRVSYGYTF. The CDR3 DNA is TGTGCCAGCAGCAAGCCGACAGACAGGGTGAGCTATGGCTACACCTTC.

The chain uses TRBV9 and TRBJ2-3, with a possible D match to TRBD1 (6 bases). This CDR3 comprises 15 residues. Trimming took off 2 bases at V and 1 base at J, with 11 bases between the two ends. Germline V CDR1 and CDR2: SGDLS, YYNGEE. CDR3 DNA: TGTGCCAGCAGCGTCTGGGGGCCCGGCACAGATACGCAGTATTTT. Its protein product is CASSVWGPGTDTQYF.

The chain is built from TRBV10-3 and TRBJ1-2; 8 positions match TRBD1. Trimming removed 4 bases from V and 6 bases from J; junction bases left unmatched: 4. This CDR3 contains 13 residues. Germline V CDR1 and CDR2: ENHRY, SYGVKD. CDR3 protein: CAISGDRSDGYTF. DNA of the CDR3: TGTGCCATCAGTGGGGACAGGAGCGATGGCTACACCTTC.

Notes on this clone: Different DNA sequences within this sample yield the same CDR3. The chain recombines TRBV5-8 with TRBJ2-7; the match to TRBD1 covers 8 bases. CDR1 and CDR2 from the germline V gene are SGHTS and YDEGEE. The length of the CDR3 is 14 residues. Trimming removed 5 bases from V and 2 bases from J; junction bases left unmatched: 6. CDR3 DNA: TGTGCCAGCAGGGGGACAGGTGGACCCTACGAGCAGTACTTC. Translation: CASRGTGGPYEQYF. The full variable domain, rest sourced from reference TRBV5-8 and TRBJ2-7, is EAGVTQSPTHLIKTRGQQATLRCSPISGHTSVYWYQQALGLGLQFLLWYDEGEERNRGNFPPRFSGRQFPNYSSELNVNALELEDSALYLCASRGTGGPYEQYFGPGTRLTVT.

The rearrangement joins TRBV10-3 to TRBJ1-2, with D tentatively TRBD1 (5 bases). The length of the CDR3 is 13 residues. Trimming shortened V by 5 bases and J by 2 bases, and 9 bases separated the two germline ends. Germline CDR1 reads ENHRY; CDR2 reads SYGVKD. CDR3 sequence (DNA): TGTGCCATCAGTCGGGGGGTGAACTATGGCTACACCTTC. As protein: CAISRGVNYGYTF.

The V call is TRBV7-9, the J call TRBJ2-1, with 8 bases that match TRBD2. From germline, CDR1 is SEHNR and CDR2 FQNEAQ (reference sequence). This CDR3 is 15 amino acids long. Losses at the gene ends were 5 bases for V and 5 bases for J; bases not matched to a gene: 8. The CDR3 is CASSDSLSGNNEQFF. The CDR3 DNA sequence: TGTGCCAGCAGCGACAGCCTTAGCGGGAACAATGAGCAGTTCTTC.

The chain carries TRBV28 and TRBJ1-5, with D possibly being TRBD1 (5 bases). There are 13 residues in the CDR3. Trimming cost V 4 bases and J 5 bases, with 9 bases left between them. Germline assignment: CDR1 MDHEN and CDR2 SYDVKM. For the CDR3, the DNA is TGTGCCAGCAGTTCGGGGGGTTATCAGCCCCAGCATTTT. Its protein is CASSSGGYQPQHF. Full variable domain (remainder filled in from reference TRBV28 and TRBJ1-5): DVKVTQSSRYLVKRTGEKVFLECVQDMDHENMFWYRQDPGLGLRLIYFSYDVKMKEKGDIPEGYSVSREKKERFSLILESASTNQTSMYLCASSSGGYQPQHFGDGTRLSIL.

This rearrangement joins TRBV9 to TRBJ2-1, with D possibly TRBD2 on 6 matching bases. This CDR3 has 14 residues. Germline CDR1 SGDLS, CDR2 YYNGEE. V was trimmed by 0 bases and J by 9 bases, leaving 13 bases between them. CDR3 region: CASSVAGVVGEQFF. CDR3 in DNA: TGTGCCAGCAGCGTAGCGGGGGTTGTGGGTGAGCAGTTCTTC.

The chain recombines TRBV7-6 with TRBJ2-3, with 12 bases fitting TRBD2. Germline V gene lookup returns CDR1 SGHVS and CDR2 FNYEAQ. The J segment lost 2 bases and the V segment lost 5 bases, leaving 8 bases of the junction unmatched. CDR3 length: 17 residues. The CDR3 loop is CASSPGASGGATDTQYF. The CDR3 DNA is TGTGCCAGCAGCCCCGGGGCTAGCGGGGGGGCCACAGATACGCAGTATTTT.